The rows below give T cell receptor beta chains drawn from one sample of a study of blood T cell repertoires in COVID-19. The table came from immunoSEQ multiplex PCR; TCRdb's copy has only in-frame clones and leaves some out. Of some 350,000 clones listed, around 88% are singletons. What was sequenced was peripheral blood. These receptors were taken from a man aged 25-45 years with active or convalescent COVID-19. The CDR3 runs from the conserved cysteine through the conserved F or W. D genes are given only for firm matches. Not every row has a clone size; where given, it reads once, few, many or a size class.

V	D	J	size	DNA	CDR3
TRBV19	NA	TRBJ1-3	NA	TGTGCCAGTAGTATTTGGAGCCGTTACTCTGGAAACACCATATATTTT	CASSIWSRYSGNTIYF
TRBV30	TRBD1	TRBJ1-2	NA	TGTGCCTGGAGTTCTACAGGGGTGAGGAACTATGGCTACACCTTC	CAWSSTGVRNYGYTF
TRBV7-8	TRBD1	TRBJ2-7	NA	TGTGCCAGCAGCTTATACTGGACAGGGACCTACGAGCAGTACTTC	CASSLYWTGTYEQYF
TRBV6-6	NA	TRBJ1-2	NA	TGTGCCAGCAACTCCCCTGGCTACACCTTC	CASNSPGYTF
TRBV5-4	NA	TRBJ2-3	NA	TGTGCCAGCAGTTCAGGTAGGACTGCTAGCACAGATACGCAGTATTTT	CASSSGRTASTDTQYF
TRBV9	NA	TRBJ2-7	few	TGTGCCAGCAACCGCTCGGGGGAACCGGCCTACGAGCAGTACTTC	CASNRSGEPAYEQYF
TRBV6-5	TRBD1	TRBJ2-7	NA	TGTGCCAGCACCAAGGGACAGGCAGACGAGCAGTACTTC	CASTKGQADEQYF
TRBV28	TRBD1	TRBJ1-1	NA	TGTGCCAGCAGTCCGGGACAGGGGCCGAACACTGAAGCTTTCTTT	CASSPGQGPNTEAFF
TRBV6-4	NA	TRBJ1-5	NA	TGTGCCAGCAGTGACTACCTAGGGGTCCGACAGATCGTTAATCAGCCCCAGCATTTT	CASSDYLGVRQIVNQPQHF
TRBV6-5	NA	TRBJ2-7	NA	TGTGCCAGCAGCTCCGGACACGGGTCCCCCTACGAGCAGTACTTC	CASSSGHGSPYEQYF
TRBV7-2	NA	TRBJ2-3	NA	TGTGCCAGCAGCTTAAGCGTCGGGGGAGGTAATACGCAGTATTTT	CASSLSVGGGNTQYF
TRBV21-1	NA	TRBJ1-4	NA	TGTGCCAGCAGCAAAGGGGGAGGCTTAAATGAAAAACTGTTTTTT	CASSKGGGLNEKLFF
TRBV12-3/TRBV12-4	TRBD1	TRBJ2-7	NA	TGTGCCAGCAGTCGGGACAGCACCTACGAGCAGTACTTT	CASSRDSTYEQYF
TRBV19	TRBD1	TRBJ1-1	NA	TGTGCCAGTAGTATATTACAGGGGGGCACTGAAGCTTTCTTT	CASSILQGGTEAFF
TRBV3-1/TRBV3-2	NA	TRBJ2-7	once	TGTGCCAGCAGCCAAGACGACAGAGGCGAGCAGTACTTC	CASSQDDRGEQYF
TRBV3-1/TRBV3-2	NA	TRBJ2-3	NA	TGTGCCAGCAGGGGCGGGGAGCTGGGGACAGATACGCAGTATTTT	CASRGGELGTDTQYF
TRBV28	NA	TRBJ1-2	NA	TGTGCCAGCATTCAGAGCGGGGCCAGCTATGGCTACACCTTC	CASIQSGASYGYTF
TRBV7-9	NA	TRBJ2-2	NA	TGTGCCAGCAGCTTCGAGGGCTCAGCCACCGGGGAGCTGTTTTTT	CASSFEGSATGELFF
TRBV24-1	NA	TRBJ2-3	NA	TGTGCCACCAGTGATTCCTTAGGGACATCAAGCACAGATACGCAGTATTTT	CATSDSLGTSSTDTQYF
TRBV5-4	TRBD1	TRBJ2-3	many	TGTGCCAGCAGCCCCGGACAGGCAACTGATACGCAGTATTTT	CASSPGQATDTQYF
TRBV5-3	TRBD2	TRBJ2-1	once	TGTGCCAGAAGCTTGGGCCTAGCGGGGTGGTATCACAATGAGCAGTTCTTC	CARSLGLAGWYHNEQFF
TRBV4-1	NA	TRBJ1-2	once	TGCGCCAGCAGCCACCCACAGGGAGCCTATGGCTACACCTTC	CASSHPQGAYGYTF
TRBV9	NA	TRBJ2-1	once	TGTGCCAGCTCGGCAGGAGGGTACTCCTACAATGAGCAGTTCTTC	CASSAGGYSYNEQFF
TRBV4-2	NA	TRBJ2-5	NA	TGTGCCAGCAGCCAAGAGAGTGGAGGGGAGACCCAGTACTTC	CASSQESGGETQYF
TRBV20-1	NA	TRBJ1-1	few	TGCAGTGCTAGAGCAGGGCCTGAAGCTTTCTTT	CSARAGPEAFF
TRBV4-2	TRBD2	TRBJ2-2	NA	TGTGCCAGCAGCCGCGGGACTAGCGGGAGCGGTGACGGGGAGCTGTTTTTT	CASSRGTSGSGDGELFF
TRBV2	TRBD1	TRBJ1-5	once	TGTGCCAGCAGTGAAGACAGGGGGTGGTATCAGCCCCAGCATTTT	CASSEDRGWYQPQHF
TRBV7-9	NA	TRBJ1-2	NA	TGTGCCAGCAGCCCCCCCGTGACGAACGGGTTTGGCTACACCTTC	CASSPPVTNGFGYTF
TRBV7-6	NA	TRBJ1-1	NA	TGTGCCAGCAGCCCCGGACAGCTGAACACTGAAGCTTTCTTT	CASSPGQLNTEAFF
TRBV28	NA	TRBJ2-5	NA	TGTGCCAGCAGTTTACCGGGGGAAGAGACCCAGTACTTC	CASSLPGEETQYF
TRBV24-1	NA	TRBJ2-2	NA	TGTGCCACCCGACAGGACGCGAACACCGGGGAGCTGTTTTTT	CATRQDANTGELFF
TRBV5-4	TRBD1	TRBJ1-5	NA	TGTGCCAGCAGCTCACAGGGGCGGCAGCCCCAGCATTTT	CASSSQGRQPQHF
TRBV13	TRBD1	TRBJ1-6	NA	TGTGCCAGCAGCTTACGGGACAGGGGATACTCACCCCTCCACTTT	CASSLRDRGYSPLHF
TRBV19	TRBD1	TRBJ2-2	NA	TGTGCCACGGGACAGGAGAACACCGGGGAGCTGTTTTTT	CATGQENTGELFF
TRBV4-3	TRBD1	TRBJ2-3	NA	TGCGCCAGCAGCCAAACCGGGACAGCCTCGAGAGATACGCAGTATTTT	CASSQTGTASRDTQYF
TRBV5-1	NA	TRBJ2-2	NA	TGCGCCAGCAGCCCCTCGGGCACCGGGGAGCTGTTTTTT	CASSPSGTGELFF
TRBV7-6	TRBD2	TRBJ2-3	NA	TGTGCCAGCAGCCCACTAACTAGCGGGGGCGCAACAGATACGCAGTATTTT	CASSPLTSGGATDTQYF
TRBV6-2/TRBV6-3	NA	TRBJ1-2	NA	TGTGCCAGCAGGTACCAGGGTTCATCCTATGGCTACACCTTC	CASRYQGSSYGYTF
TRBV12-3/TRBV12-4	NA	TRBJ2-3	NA	TGTGCCAGCAGTTTAGGCTACTCCGATACGCAGTATTTT	CASSLGYSDTQYF
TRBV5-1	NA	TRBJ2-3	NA	TGCGCCAGCAGCCGAGGAGGCGGGGTCCTCACAGATACGCAGTATTTT	CASSRGGGVLTDTQYF
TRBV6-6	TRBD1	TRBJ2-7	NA	TGTGCCAGCAGCACAGGGGGTTACGAGCAGTACTTC	CASSTGGYEQYF
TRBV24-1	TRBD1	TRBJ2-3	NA	TGTGCCACCAGTGACGGGGGACAGGGTAAAGATACGCAGTATTTT	CATSDGGQGKDTQYF
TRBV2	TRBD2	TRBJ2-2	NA	TGTGCCGGTACGGGACTAGCGGCGAACACCGGGGAGCTGTTTTTT	CAGTGLAANTGELFF
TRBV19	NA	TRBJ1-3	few	TGTGCCAGTTCAAGAGCCTCTGGAAACACCATATATTTT	CASSRASGNTIYF
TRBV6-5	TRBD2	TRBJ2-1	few	TGTGCCACCAGCGGGACTAGCGGCAACGAGCAGTTCTTC	CATSGTSGNEQFF
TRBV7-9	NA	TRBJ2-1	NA	TGTGCCAGCAGCTTAGATGGGCAAAGGAATGAGCAGTTCTTC	CASSLDGQRNEQFF
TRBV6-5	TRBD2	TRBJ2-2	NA	TGTGCCAGCAGACTGAGCGGGAGAAACACCGGGGAGCTGTTTTTT	CASRLSGRNTGELFF
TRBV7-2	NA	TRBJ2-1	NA	TGTGCCAGCAGCCCCCAGGGGGAGCAGTTCTTC	CASSPQGEQFF
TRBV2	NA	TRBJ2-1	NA	TGTGCCAGCAGTGGGAGGTGGGACAATGAGCAGTTCTTC	CASSGRWDNEQFF
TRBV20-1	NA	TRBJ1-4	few	TGCAGTGCGGAGTATAATGAAAAACTGTTTTTT	CSAEYNEKLFF
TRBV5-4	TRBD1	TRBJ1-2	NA	TGTGCCAGCAGTTCGGACAGGGGGATGGATGGCTACACCTTC	CASSSDRGMDGYTF